This TCR beta chain appears in the sequencing data of a study of cytomegalovirus exposure and HLA in healthy donors. Regarding the study as a whole: Most CMV-associated TCR beta chains appeared HLA-restricted in a later analysis. Overall, approximately 150 TCR beta chains were annotated as cytomegalovirus-associated.

Vbeta (60) and Jbeta (13) primers were used in the PCR. This table comes from immunoSEQ multiplex PCR, and its TCRdb copy is limited to in-frame clones, with some not included. The profile covers over 150,000 clones, with more than 60% appearing a single time and 3% to 4% taken by the ten largest. V lost 7 bases and J lost 1, with 17 bases in between. There are 15 residues in the CDR3. In germline, CDR1 is SGHRS, CDR2 YFSETQ. A word on this clone: Antigen unknown.

This TCR was sampled from a middle-aged woman in good health and CMV-seronegative. The sequenced sample was PBMCs. The J gene is TRBJ1-1, the V gene TRBV5-1; no reliable D call. This CDR3 is CASQPSTRSNTEAFF. CDR3 sequence (DNA): TGCGCCAGCCAACCGTCGACAAGGTCGAACACTGAAGCTTTCTTT.